These 10 T cell receptor beta chains were all obtained from the same sample, sequenced in a study of a mutant IDH1 vaccine in newly diagnosed glioma (dated by TCRdb to the early 2020s). Their cognate antigens are unknown. Libraries were built with the immunoSEQ multiplex PCR assay. The table was pulled from immuneACCESS by TCRdb, which kept in-frame rearrangements only. Such tables lose some clones; where checked, under half of the loss comes from unresolved V genes, and the rest has no known cause. The sample table lists 75,000 to 80,000 clones, around 85% of them with a count of one. Of the sample, 0.77% is held by the ten largest clones. The sample's time point, from its label and the paper: week 23, last vaccination. A 20-mer mutant IDH1 peptide at 300 micrograms in Montanide made up each vaccine dose, which was injected subcutaneously together with topical imiquimod. The specimen comprised PBMCs, sampled from a glioma patient whose treatment included an IDH1 peptide vaccine. All receptors derive from a woman aged 45-65 years with glioma.

The V gene is TRBV27, the J gene TRBJ1-1; possibly TRBD1 for D (5 bases). The CDR3 contains 14 residues. The germline V gene has CDR1 MNHEY and CDR2 SMNVEV (reference sequence). Trimming pared 5 bases from V and 3 bases from J, leaving 13 bases between. DNA of the CDR3: TGTGCCAGCAGTCCCCCGGGACTGCACACTGAAGCTTTCTTT. It encodes CASSPPGLHTEAFF.

This clone was seen more than once but under ten times. The chain is built from TRBV6-1 and TRBJ2-7; D unresolved. Trimming removed 2 bases at V and 2 bases at J, with 19 bases between. The CDR3 is made up of 17 amino acids. The V gene's germline CDR1 is MNHNS and CDR2 SASEGT. CDR3 bases: TGTGCCAGCAGTGAAACCCCTTCGAGCCGGGTTACCTACGAGCAGTACTTC. Its translation is CASSETPSSRVTYEQYF.

The genes are TRBV2 and TRBJ2-7; 13 bases are shared with TRBD2. Germline V gene data show CDR1 as SNHLY and CDR2 as FYNNEI. Trimming took 2 bases from V and 3 from J; bases not matched to a gene: 10. CDR3 length: 18 residues. The CDR3 DNA sequence: TGTGCCAGCAGTGAACCGGCCGTACTAGCGGGAGGGTACTACGAGCAGTACTTC. This sequence encodes CASSEPAVLAGGYYEQYF.

This clone was found a few times. This sequence joins TRBV2 and TRBJ1-2; TRBD1 matches 10 bases. This CDR3 has 15 amino acids. Germline trimming cut 9 bases from V and 8 bases from J; bases unmatched to any gene: 15. Germline V CDR1 and CDR2: SNHLY, FYNNEI. The CDR3 spells CASRITGTGDSGYTF. CDR3 DNA sequence: TGTGCCAGTCGCATTACCGGGACAGGGGACTCCGGCTACACCTTC.

The V call is TRBV28, the J call TRBJ2-1; D gene uncertain. This CDR3 comprises 11 residues. Germline CDR1 is MDHEN and CDR2 is SYDVKM. The V end was cut by 7 bases, the J end by 4 bases, with 5 bases between. CDR3 protein: CASTRYNEQFF. The CDR3 DNA reads TGTGCCAGCACAAGGTACAATGAGCAGTTCTTC.

The chain carries TRBV29-1 and TRBJ2-3; D is undetermined. In germline, CDR1 is SQVTM, CDR2 ANQGSEA. CDR3 length: 14 residues. Deletions cut 4 bases from V and 0 bases from J, with 11 bases between. CDR3 loop: CSVVRAASTDTQYF. CDR3 bases: TGCAGCGTTGTAAGAGCTGCTAGCACAGATACGCAGTATTTT.

The chain couples TRBV10-2 to TRBJ2-1; 10 bases align to TRBD2. Per germline, CDR1 WSHSY and CDR2 SAAADI. V was clipped by 6 bases and J by 6 bases; unmatched bases: 8. The CDR3 covers 15 residues. The CDR3 nucleotides are TGCGCCAGCAGACCTAGCGGGAGTACCTCCAATGAGCAGTTCTTC. Translated, it gives CASRPSGSTSNEQFF.

V and J are TRBV9 and TRBJ2-5; 15 nucleotides align to TRBD2. The V gene's germline CDR1 is SGDLS and CDR2 YYNGEE. Unmatched junction bases numbered 8, after V lost 4 bases and J lost 1 base. The CDR3 loop spans 18 amino acids. CDR3 sequence: CASSPGLAGGSPQETQYF. DNA for the CDR3: TGTGCCAGCAGCCCCGGACTAGCGGGAGGGAGTCCCCAAGAGACCCAGTACTTC.

This sequence joins TRBV6-4 and TRBJ1-6; TRBD1 matches 11 bases. CDR3 length equals 15 residues. CDR1 and CDR2 from the germline V gene are MRHNA and SNTAGT. After removal of 5 bases from V and 9 bases from J, the junction contained 6 bases not matched to a gene. DNA of the CDR3: TGTGCCAGCAGTCTTGACGGACAGGGGGCTTCACCCCTCCACTTT. It is translated as CASSLDGQGASPLHF.

The chain has TRBV7-8 and TRBJ1-3; D is ambiguous. This CDR3 spans 15 amino acids. V was pared by 6 bases and J by 2 bases, with 14 bases between. The germline V gene has CDR1 SGHVS and CDR2 FQNEAQ. The CDR3 sequence: CASSHTVEPGNTIYF. CDR3 coding DNA: TGTGCCAGCAGTCATACGGTCGAACCTGGAAACACCATATATTTT.